This passage covers 9 T cell receptor beta chains from one sample sequenced in a study of shared clonotypes between healthy human individuals. TCRdb's copy holds only in-frame clones and misses some; the assay was immunoSEQ multiplex PCR. The sample yields over 2 million clones, roughly 94% seen once. CD45RO negativity and positive selection for CCR7 defined naive CD8 cells, a population that excluded terminally differentiated effector memory CD45RA+ cells. Sequenced sample: naive CD8+ T cells sorted from blood. The source is a young man in good health.

This chain connects TRBV19 to TRBJ2-7; D perhaps matches TRBD1 (6 bases). The germline V and J ends were trimmed by 10 bases and 6 bases, with 22 bases remaining between them. The CDR3 is made up of 14 amino acids. CDR1 and CDR2 from the germline V gene are LNHDA and SQIVND (reference sequence). CDR3 amino acids: CATTANTGSVEQYF. DNA of the CDR3: TGTGCCACTACGGCCAATACAGGGTCTGTCGAGCAGTACTTC.

This chain joins TRBV7-9 and TRBJ1-1; no clear D gene. The CDR3 spans 14 residues. V gave up 7 bases and J gave up 3 bases, with 15 bases separating them. CDR1 is SEHNR, CDR2 FQNEAQ, per germline (reference sequence). CDR3 bases: TGTGCCAGCAACCCTATGATGGACTACACTGAAGCTTTCTTT. Protein: CASNPMMDYTEAFF.

The gene calls are TRBV6-1 and TRBJ2-7; possibly TRBD1 or TRBD2 for D (5 bases each). CDR3 length equals 13 residues. Trimming took off 4 bases at V and 5 bases at J, with 12 bases between the two ends. Germline values: CDR1 MNHNS, CDR2 SASEGT. The CDR3, as DNA: TGTGCCAGCAGTGTTATGGGGGAGCACGAGCAGTACTTC. Amino acid sequence: CASSVMGEHEQYF.

For the CDR3, the DNA is TGTGCCAGCAGTTTCCTCCGCGAGCGGGTGGACCAAGAGACCCAGTACTTC. As protein: CASSFLRERVDQETQYF. The J gene is TRBJ2-5, the V gene TRBV28; TRBD2 might be the D (6 bases). The V and J ends lost 3 bases and 0 bases respectively, with 17 bases between them. The length of the CDR3 is 17 residues. Per germline, CDR1 MDHEN and CDR2 SYDVKM.

This clone was seen a single time. The chain couples TRBV6-1 to TRBJ2-7, with 9 nucleotides matching TRBD1. The CDR3 length is 13 residues. Germline V CDR1 and CDR2: MNHNS, SASEGT. Trimming removed 1 base from V and 7 bases from J; junction bases left unmatched: 2. The CDR3: CASSEGQGDEQYF. Here the CDR3 DNA reads TGTGCCAGCAGTGAAGGACAGGGGGATGAGCAGTACTTC.

J is TRBJ2-5 and V is TRBV7-9; D might be TRBD1 (5 bases). The CDR3 spans 13 residues. Deletions cut 3 bases from V and 9 bases from J, with 14 bases between. CDR1 and CDR2 (germline): SEHNR, FQNEAQ (reference sequence). As DNA, the CDR3 is TGTGCCAGCAGCTTTCAAGGGGTAGGGGCCCAGTACTTC. Its translation: CASSFQGVGAQYF.

The rearrangement links TRBV9 to TRBJ2-3; D might be TRBD2 (5 bases). CDR3 length equals 15 residues. CDR1 SGDLS and CDR2 YYNGEE come from the germline V gene. Trimming shortened V by 2 bases and J by 0 bases, and 10 bases separated the two germline ends. CDR3 residues: CASSVTGFSTDTQYF. CDR3 DNA: TGTGCCAGCAGCGTTACGGGATTTAGCACAGATACGCAGTATTTT. Using reference TRBV9 and TRBJ2-3 for the parts outside the CDR3, the full variable domain is DSGVTQTPKHLITATGQRVTLRCSPRSGDLSVYWYQQSLDQGLQFLIQYYNGEERAKGNILERFSAQQFPDLHSELNLSSLELGDSALYFCASSVTGFSTDTQYFGPGTRLTVL.

The chain recombines TRBV14 with TRBJ2-1, with 11 positions matching TRBD2. The length of the CDR3 is 19 residues. In germline, CDR1 is SGHDN, CDR2 FVKESK. The V segment lost 0 bases and the J segment 6 bases; nucleotides outside the gene matches: 13. The CDR3 region is CASSQDLSFVGLAGNEQFF. CDR3 DNA: TGTGCCAGCAGCCAAGATCTTTCGTTTGTAGGACTAGCGGGCAATGAGCAGTTCTTC.

The chain is built from TRBV5-6 and TRBJ1-5; possible D gene TRBD1, 5 bases. The ends were cut back, 3 bases at V and 6 bases at J, with 13 bases in the middle. The CDR3 spans 14 residues. Germline loops: CDR1 SGHDT, CDR2 YYEEEE. As DNA, the CDR3 is TGTGCCAGCAGCTCAGGGTGGGGGTCTCAGCCCCAGCATTTT. Translated, it gives CASSSGWGSQPQHF.